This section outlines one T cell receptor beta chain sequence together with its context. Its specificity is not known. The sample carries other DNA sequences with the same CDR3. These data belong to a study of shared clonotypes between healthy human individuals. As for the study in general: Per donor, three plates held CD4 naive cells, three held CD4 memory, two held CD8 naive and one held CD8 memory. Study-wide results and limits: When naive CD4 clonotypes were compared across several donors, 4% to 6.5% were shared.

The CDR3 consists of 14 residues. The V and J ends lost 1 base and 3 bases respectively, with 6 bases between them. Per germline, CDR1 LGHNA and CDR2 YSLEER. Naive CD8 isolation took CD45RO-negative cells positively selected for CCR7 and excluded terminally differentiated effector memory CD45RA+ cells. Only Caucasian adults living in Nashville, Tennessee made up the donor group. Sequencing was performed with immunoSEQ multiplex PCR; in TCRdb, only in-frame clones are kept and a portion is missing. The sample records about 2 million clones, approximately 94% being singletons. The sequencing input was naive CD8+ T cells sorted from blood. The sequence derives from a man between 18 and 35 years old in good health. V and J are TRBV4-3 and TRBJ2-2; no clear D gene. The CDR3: CASSQGTDTGELFF. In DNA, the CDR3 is TGCGCCAGCAGCCAAGGAACCGACACCGGGGAGCTGTTTTTT.